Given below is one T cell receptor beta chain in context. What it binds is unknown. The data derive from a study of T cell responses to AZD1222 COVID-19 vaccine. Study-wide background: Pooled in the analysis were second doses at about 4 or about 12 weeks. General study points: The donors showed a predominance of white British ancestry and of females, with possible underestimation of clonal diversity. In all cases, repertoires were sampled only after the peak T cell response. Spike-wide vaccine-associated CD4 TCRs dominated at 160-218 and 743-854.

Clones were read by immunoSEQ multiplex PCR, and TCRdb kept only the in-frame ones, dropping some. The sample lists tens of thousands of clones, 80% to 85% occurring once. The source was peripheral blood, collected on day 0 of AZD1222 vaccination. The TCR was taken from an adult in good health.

The CDR3 is CASSLKGSNSPLHF. CDR3 DNA sequence: TGTGCCAGCAGCTTGAAAGGGAGTAATTCACCCCTCCACTTT. The V gene is TRBV7-2, the J gene TRBJ1-6, with D unresolved. The CDR3 extends over 14 amino acids. Per germline, CDR1 SGHTA and CDR2 FQGNSA. The ends were cut back, 3 bases at V and 6 bases at J, with 9 bases in the middle.